These 29 T cell receptor beta chains were sequenced from one sample in a study of blood T cell repertoires in COVID-19. Assay used: immunoSEQ multiplex PCR; TCRdb lists only in-frame clones, some missing. The sample lists about 440,000 clones; 90% were seen once. Sequences were obtained from PBMCs or T cells enriched from blood (not recorded which). These receptors all stem from a man younger than 35 who had recovered from COVID-19.

The V and J genes are TRBV5-1 and TRBJ1-5; D not resolved. Germline V lookup: CDR1 SGHRS, CDR2 YFSETQ. The CDR3 has 15 amino acids. The V end lost 4 bases, the J end lost 0 bases, and 11 bases lay between the germline ends. The CDR3 DNA reads TGCGCCAGCAGCCCTCTCGGGGATAGCAATCAGCCCCAGCATTTT. This translates into CASSPLGDSNQPQHF.

The CDR3 DNA reads as TGTGCCAGCAGCTCCCCGGGACAGGGGTATGGCTACACCTTC. It codes for CASSSPGQGYGYTF. The V call is TRBV7-9, the J call TRBJ1-2, with 10 bases identical to TRBD1. After removal of 4 bases from V and 5 bases from J, the junction contained 4 bases not matched to a gene. There are 14 residues in the CDR3. The germline V gene encodes CDR1 SEHNR and CDR2 FQNEAQ (reference sequence).

This clone was seen repeatedly, ten times or more. The V gene is TRBV7-9, the J gene TRBJ1-1; TRBD1 aligns across 9 bases. The junction had 4 bases not matched to a gene; V was cut back by 3 bases and J by 5 bases. Per the germline V gene, CDR1 is SEHNR and CDR2 is FQNEAQ (reference sequence). The CDR3 spans 14 residues. The CDR3 sequence: CASSLDRGRTEAFF. DNA for the CDR3: TGTGCCAGCAGCTTGGACAGGGGTAGAACTGAAGCTTTCTTT. The whole variable domain, filled in from reference TRBV7-9 and TRBJ1-1, reads DTGVSQNPRHKITKRGQNVTFRCDPISEHNRLYWYRQTLGQGPEFLTYFQNEAQLEKSRLLSDRFSAERPKGSFSTLEIQRTEQGDSAMYLCASSLDRGRTEAFFGQGTRLTVV.

The rearrangement links TRBV6-1 to TRBJ2-7, with D hard to call. Germline V lookup: CDR1 MNHNS, CDR2 SASEGT. Trimming removed 0 bases at V and 6 bases at J, with 12 bases between. There are 14 residues in the CDR3. This chain's CDR3 is CASSEAPLVREQYF. The CDR3 nucleotides read TGTGCCAGCAGTGAAGCTCCTTTAGTTCGCGAGCAGTACTTC.

The chain employs TRBV18 and TRBJ2-5; 7 nucleotides align to TRBD1. Germline-derived CDR1 and CDR2 are KGHSH and LQKENI. The CDR3 is made up of 13 amino acids. J gave up 4 bases and V 4 bases, and 3 bases lay outside the gene matches. The CDR3: CASSLDRVETQYF. CDR3 DNA sequence: TGTGCCAGCTCACTAGACAGGGTAGAGACCCAGTACTTC.

The V gene is TRBV5-4, the J gene TRBJ1-2, with D unresolved. CDR3 length equals 14 residues. Deletions cut 4 bases from V and 4 bases from J, with 14 bases between. Germline lookup yields CDR1 SGHNT and CDR2 YYREEE (reference sequence). The CDR3 DNA follows: TGTGCCAGCAGCCCGCGGGGTAAGGTCTATGGCTACACCTTC. Protein sequence: CASSPRGKVYGYTF.

The V and J genes are TRBV19 and TRBJ2-1; a possible D gene is TRBD2 (6 bases). This CDR3 has 14 amino acids. Germline CDR1 and CDR2: LNHDA and SQIVND (reference sequence). Trimming took 8 bases from V and 2 from J, leaving 13 bases between them. The CDR3 protein is CASSGGLTYNEQFF. The CDR3 nucleotides read TGTGCCAGTTCCGGGGGTTTAACCTACAATGAGCAGTTCTTC. Drawing the rest from reference TRBV19 and TRBJ2-1, the complete variable domain is DGGITQSPKYLFRKEGQNVTLSCEQNLNHDAMYWYRQDPGQGLRLIYYSQIVNDFQKGDIAEGYSVSREKKESFPLTVTSAQKNPTAFYLCASSGGLTYNEQFFGPGTRLTVL.

J is TRBJ1-4 and V is TRBV20-1; TRBD1 matches at 7 bases. Germline CDR1 reads DFQATT; CDR2 reads SNEGSKA (reference sequence). With 7 bases clipped from V and 5 bases from J, the junction kept 1 base outside the gene matches. The CDR3 runs 11 residues. The CDR3 sequence is CSVGGNEKLFF. DNA for the CDR3: TGCAGTGTAGGGGGCAATGAAAAACTGTTTTTT.

V usage is TRBV11-2 and J usage is TRBJ2-4; TRBD2 aligns across 10 bases. Trimming removed 4 bases from V and 8 bases from J; junction bases left unmatched: 14. Germline values: CDR1 SGHAT, CDR2 FQNNGV. The CDR3 has 17 amino acids. CDR3 sequence: CASSSRVSGGPGDIQYF. As DNA, the CDR3 is TGTGCCAGCAGCTCTCGCGTTAGCGGGGGGCCCGGGGACATTCAGTACTTC.

About this clone: Different DNA sequences within this sample yield the same CDR3. J is TRBJ2-1 and V is TRBV5-1; TRBD2 agrees at 10 bases. The germline gives CDR1 SGHRS, CDR2 YFSETQ. This CDR3 is 13 amino acids long. Trimming took 5 bases from V and 4 from J; bases not matched to a gene: 0. CDR3 residues: CASRLAGYNEQFF. For the CDR3, the DNA is TGCGCCAGCAGACTAGCGGGGTACAATGAGCAGTTCTTC.

This chain links TRBV25-1 with TRBJ2-1; 11 positions agree with TRBD2. Germline V gives CDR1 MGHDK, CDR2 SYGVNS. The CDR3 runs to 16 residues. The V gene end was trimmed by 2 bases and the J gene end by 3 bases; junction bases not matched to a gene: 3. The CDR3 DNA sequence: TGTGCCAGCAGTGAACCGGGACTAGCGGTCTACAATGAGCAGTTCTTC. Translated, it gives CASSEPGLAVYNEQFF.

The V call is TRBV18, the J call TRBJ1-4; TRBD1 agrees at 10 bases. Germline V gene lookup returns CDR1 KGHSH and CDR2 LQKENI. The ends lost 3 bases at V and 11 bases at J; junction bases unmatched: 12. The CDR3 contains 16 residues. In nucleotides, the CDR3 is TGTGCCAGCTCACCGCCTAATCTTGCGGACAGGGGGAAACTGTTTTTT. This sequence encodes CASSPPNLADRGKLFF. Drawing the rest from reference TRBV18 and TRBJ1-4, the complete variable domain is NAGVMQNPRHLVRRRGQEARLRCSPMKGHSHVYWYRQLPEEGLKFMVYLQKENIIDESGMPKERFSAEFPKEGPSILRIQQVVRGDSAAYFCASSPPNLADRGKLFFGSGTQLSVL.

The gene calls are TRBV11-1 and TRBJ2-2, with D tentatively TRBD1 (6 bases). The germline gives CDR1 SGHAT, CDR2 FQDESV (reference sequence). This CDR3 comprises 15 residues. Deletions cut 5 bases from V and 0 bases from J, with 10 bases between. The CDR3 protein is CASSPTGTNTGELFF. CDR3 nucleotide sequence: TGTGCCAGCAGCCCTACAGGGACGAACACCGGGGAGCTGTTTTTT. The variable domain in full, with the rest retrieved from reference TRBV11-1 and TRBJ2-2, is EAEVAQSPRYKITEKSQAVAFWCDPISGHATLYWYRQILGQGPELLVQFQDESVVDDSQLPKDRFSAERLKGVDSTLKIQPAELGDSAMYLCASSPTGTNTGELFFGEGSRLTVL.

This chain links TRBV6-4 with TRBJ2-2; 8 positions match TRBD2. The V gene end was trimmed by 5 bases and the J gene end by 8 bases; junction bases not matched to a gene: 4. Germline CDR1 MRHNA, CDR2 SNTAGT. This CDR3 is 13 amino acids long. The CDR3 here is CASSRSGRGELFF. CDR3 DNA: TGTGCCAGCAGTCGGAGCGGGAGAGGGGAGCTGTTTTTT.

The rearrangement links TRBV16 to TRBJ1-2; the D is unclear. From germline, CDR1 is KGHSY and CDR2 FQNENV. V was pared by 4 bases and J by 1 base, with 10 bases between. This CDR3 comprises 14 residues. CDR3 amino acids: CASSPRGDNYGYTF. CDR3 bases: TGTGCCAGCAGCCCCCGGGGAGATAACTATGGCTACACCTTC.

V gene TRBV4-2 combines with J gene TRBJ2-5; 8 bases map to TRBD2. The CDR3 extends over 18 amino acids. CDR1 LGHNA and CDR2 YNFKEQ come from the germline V gene. The V and J ends lost 2 bases and 5 bases, in that order; junction bases with no gene match: 16. The CDR3 DNA sequence: TGTGCCAGCAGCCAACGCCCCCCCGGACTAGCTGTCTCTGAGACCCAGTACTTC. Protein product: CASSQRPPGLAVSETQYF.

The V call is TRBV5-1, the J call TRBJ2-1; no firm D call. The CDR3 contains 15 residues. Germline V gene lookup returns CDR1 SGHRS and CDR2 YFSETQ. With 1 base removed from V and 1 base from J, the gap between germline ends came to 9 bases. This chain's CDR3 is CASSLIALSYNEQFF. Written as DNA, the CDR3 is TGCGCCAGCAGCTTGATTGCGTTGTCCTACAATGAGCAGTTCTTC.

This chain uses TRBV27 with TRBJ2-7, with 11 bases that match TRBD2. Trimming removed 4 bases from V and 3 bases from J; junction bases left unmatched: 5. This CDR3 region has 15 residues. Germline assignment: CDR1 MNHEY and CDR2 SMNVEV (reference sequence). The CDR3 region is CASSYGTSGGYEQYF. DNA of the CDR3: TGTGCCAGCAGTTACGGGACTAGCGGTGGCTACGAGCAGTACTTC.

The V call is TRBV3-1 (or the pseudogene TRBV3-2), the J call TRBJ2-3, with D uncertain. V was shortened by 0 bases and J by 0 bases, with 7 bases between the two germline ends. The CDR3 contains 15 residues. From germline, CDR1 is LGHDT and CDR2 YNNKEL (reference sequence). The chain's CDR3 is CASSQDLTSTDTQYF. Written as DNA, the CDR3 is TGTGCCAGCAGCCAAGACCTCACTAGCACAGATACGCAGTATTTT.

The CDR3 protein is CASREPGRSSYEQYF. The CDR3 DNA follows: TGTGCCAGCAGGGAACCCGGGAGGTCCTCCTACGAGCAGTACTTC. V gene TRBV11-2 combines with J gene TRBJ2-7, with 7 bases lining up with TRBD2. This CDR3 has 15 residues. With 6 bases clipped from V and 0 bases from J, the junction kept 8 bases outside the gene matches. Germline V gives CDR1 SGHAT, CDR2 FQNNGV. The full variable domain, rest sourced from reference TRBV11-2 and TRBJ2-7, is EAGVAQSPRYKIIEKRQSVAFWCNPISGHATLYWYQQILGQGPKLLIQFQNNGVVDDSQLPKDRFSAERLKGVDSTLKIQPAKLEDSAVYLCASREPGRSSYEQYFGPGTRLTVT.

This rearrangement joins TRBV11-3 to TRBJ1-2, with TRBD1 identical over 10 bases. J was trimmed by 5 bases and V by 6 bases; bases with no gene match: 9. Germline CDR1 is SGHNT and CDR2 is YENEEA. The CDR3 runs to 15 residues. The CDR3 region has the DNA TGTGCCAGCAGTAACCCGGGACAGGGGAATTATGGCTACACCTTC. Its translation: CASSNPGQGNYGYTF.

The gene calls are TRBV7-9 and TRBJ1-3; unclear D gene. Per the germline V gene, CDR1 is SEHNR and CDR2 is FQNEAQ (reference sequence). CDR3 length: 18 residues. Trimming shortened V by 1 base and J by 0 bases, and 16 bases separated the two germline ends. The CDR3 loop is CASSLEGGRRSSGNTIYF. DNA of the CDR3: TGTGCCAGCAGCTTAGAGGGAGGCCGGAGGAGCTCTGGAAACACCATATATTTT. The complete variable domain, with remaining parts taken from reference TRBV7-9 and TRBJ1-3, reads DTGVSQNPRHKITKRGQNVTFRCDPISEHNRLYWYRQTLGQGPEFLTYFQNEAQLEKSRLLSDRFSAERPKGSFSTLEIQRTEQGDSAMYLCASSLEGGRRSSGNTIYFGEGSWLTVV.

DNA for the CDR3: TGTGCCAGCAGTTTAAAGGGCAGGGGGAACACTGAAGCTTTCTTT. Its protein product is CASSLKGRGNTEAFF. This rearrangement joins TRBV27 to TRBJ1-1, with D tentatively TRBD1 (6 bases). The CDR3 is 15 amino acids. Germline lookup yields CDR1 MNHEY and CDR2 SMNVEV (reference sequence). Trimming pared 2 bases from V and 1 base from J, leaving 11 bases between.

This chain joins TRBV11-2 and TRBJ2-3, with D maybe TRBD2 (5 bases). CDR1 and CDR2 from the germline V gene are SGHAT and FQNNGV. Trimming removed 1 base from V and 5 bases from J, with 7 bases in between. This CDR3 region has 13 residues. This CDR3 reads CASSLASLDTQYF. DNA of the CDR3: TGTGCCAGCAGCTTAGCTAGCTTAGATACGCAGTATTTT.

The rearrangement uses TRBV2 and TRBJ2-3, with 7 nucleotides matching TRBD1. The V and J ends lost 4 bases and 5 bases, in that order; junction bases with no gene match: 3. This CDR3 has 13 residues. Germline-derived CDR1 and CDR2 are SNHLY and FYNNEI. As DNA, the CDR3 is TGTGCCAGCAGTGGGACAGGACAAGATACGCAGTATTTT. Encoded protein: CASSGTGQDTQYF.

The V gene is TRBV18, the J gene TRBJ1-5; a weak D match, TRBD1 (5 bases). V was shortened by 3 bases and J by 3 bases, with 12 bases between the two germline ends. The CDR3 is 15 residues long. In germline, CDR1 is KGHSH, CDR2 LQKENI. The CDR3 sequence is CASSPKDSYNQPQHF. CDR3 coding DNA: TGTGCCAGCTCACCCAAAGACAGTTACAATCAGCCCCAGCATTTT.

This chain connects TRBV5-6 to TRBJ1-1; D is ambiguous. V was cut by 0 bases and J by 13 bases, with 16 bases left in between. This CDR3 region has 13 residues. In germline, CDR1 is SGHDT, CDR2 YYEEEE. CDR3 residues: CASSLAKGGWVFF. For the CDR3, the DNA is TGTGCCAGCAGCTTGGCCAAAGGAGGTTGGGTTTTCTTT.

The chain uses TRBV25-1 and TRBJ1-2, with 7 bases fitting TRBD1. Germline loops: CDR1 MGHDK, CDR2 SYGVNS. This CDR3 has 15 residues. With 4 bases clipped from V and 8 bases from J, the junction kept 13 bases outside the gene matches. The DNA for the CDR3 is TGTGCCAGCAGTGTAAAGACAGGGTTCCGTCTCGGCTACACCTTC. This codes for CASSVKTGFRLGYTF.

The chain's CDR3 is CASSYDRGSYGYTF. CDR3 nucleotides: TGTGCCAGCAGTTATGACAGGGGATCTTATGGCTACACCTTC. The chain employs TRBV6-5 and TRBJ1-2, with TRBD1 matching over 8 bases. V trimming: 3 bases; J trimming: 5 bases; junction bases outside the gene matches: 5. The length of the CDR3 is 14 residues. Germline CDR1 is MNHEY and CDR2 is SVGAGI.